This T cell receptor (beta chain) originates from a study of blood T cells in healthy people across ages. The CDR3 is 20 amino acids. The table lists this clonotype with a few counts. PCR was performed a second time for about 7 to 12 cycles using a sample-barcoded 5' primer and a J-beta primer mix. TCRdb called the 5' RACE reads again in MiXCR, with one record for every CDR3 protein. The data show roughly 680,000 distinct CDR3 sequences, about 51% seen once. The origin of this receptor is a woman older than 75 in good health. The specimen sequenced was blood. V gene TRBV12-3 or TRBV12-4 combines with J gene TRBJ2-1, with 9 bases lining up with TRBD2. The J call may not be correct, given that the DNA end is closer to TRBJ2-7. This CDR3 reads CASSLLVTSGHTSSYNEQYF. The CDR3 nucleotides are TGTGCCAGCAGTTTGTTGGTGACTAGCGGACATACGAGCTCCTACAATGAGCAGTACTTC.